Listed here are 10 T cell receptor beta chains from one sample, sequenced in a study of CD8 T cells in ankylosing spondylitis. TCRdb redid the calling of the 5' RACE reads with MiXCR, one entry per CDR3 protein. Seen here are under 300,000 distinct CDR3 sequences, roughly 18% observed once, and the top ten hold about a third. The sequenced material came from blood, either unsorted or a sorted T cell fraction (not recorded which). The origin of the receptors is a male donor with ankylosing spondylitis or in good health (not recorded which).

Concerning this clonotype itself: Possible read error: a much larger clone is one base away. This chain connects TRBV12-3 or TRBV12-4 to TRBJ2-1; TRBD2 matches at 9 bases. The CDR3 is 18 residues long. The CDR3, as DNA: TGTGCCAGCCGCAGGAGGGGGCAGGCGGGAGGGATAAGCAATAAGCAGTTCTTC. Encoded protein: CASRRRGQAGGISNKQFF.

This clonotype was detected many times. The chain recombines TRBV4-3 with TRBJ2-3, with 7 bases matching TRBD2. Losses at the gene ends were 1 base for V and 3 bases for J; bases not matched to a gene: 7. The length of the CDR3 is 16 residues. The germline CDR1 and CDR2 sequences are LGHNA and YSLEER. CDR3 residues: CASSQVLGGRTDTQYF. As DNA, the CDR3 is TGCGCCAGCAGCCAAGTCCTTGGCGGGAGAACAGATACGCAGTATTTT.

Only a few counts were recorded for this clonotype. This chain connects TRBV15 to TRBJ2-7, with D perhaps matching TRBD1 (5 bases). This CDR3 contains 15 residues. V lost 1 base to trimming and J lost 0 bases, with 10 bases between them. Germline-derived CDR1 and CDR2 are LNHNV and YYDKDF (reference sequence). The CDR3 loop is CATSRVGARSYEQYF. The CDR3 bases are TGTGCCACCAGCAGAGTTGGGGCCCGCTCCTACGAGCAGTACTTC.

The chain recombines TRBV7-9 with TRBJ2-3; the match to TRBD1 covers 8 bases. Germline V lookup: CDR1 SEHNR, CDR2 FQNEAQ (reference sequence). V lost 0 bases, J lost 2 bases, and 4 bases stayed unmatched. The CDR3 is made up of 16 amino acids. CDR3 in DNA: TGTGCCAGCAGCTTAGCACAGGGGGGCTTCACAGATACGCAGTATTTT. It is translated as CASSLAQGGFTDTQYF.

In its sample, this clonotype was seen a few times. J is TRBJ1-2 and V is TRBV29-1; 8 bases are shared with TRBD1. This CDR3 has 11 residues. Germline CDR1 is SQVTM and CDR2 is ANQGSEA. V trimming: 5 bases; J trimming: 8 bases; junction bases outside the gene matches: 4. CDR3 in DNA: TGCAGCGTTTGGACAGGGTTAGGCTACACCTTC. Protein product: CSVWTGLGYTF.

This clonotype was counted between two and nine times. This chain uses TRBV4-2 with TRBJ1-2, with D maybe TRBD1 (5 bases). The CDR3 runs 16 residues. Germline CDR1 is LGHNA and CDR2 is YNFKEQ. V lost 0 bases and J lost 8, with 19 bases in between. CDR3 bases: TGTGCCAGCAGCCAAGAATGGGGCCAGCTCGACAAGGGCTACACCTTC. Translation: CASSQEWGQLDKGYTF.

The J gene is TRBJ2-7, the V gene TRBV7-9; 8 bases map to TRBD2. Germline CDR1 reads SEHNR; CDR2 reads FQNEAQ (reference sequence). The CDR3 is 15 residues long. The V and J ends lost 0 bases and 1 base, in that order; junction bases with no gene match: 2. The CDR3 DNA reads TGTGCCAGCAGCTTAGCTCCTAGCGGGTCCTACGAGCAGTACTTC. Translated: CASSLAPSGSYEQYF. The full variable domain, its missing parts supplied by reference TRBV7-9 and TRBJ2-7, is DTGVSQNPRHKITKRGQNVTFRCDPISEHNRLYWYRQTLGQGPEFLTYFQNEAQLEKSRLLSDRFSAERPKGSFSTLEIQRTEQGDSAMYLCASSLAPSGSYEQYFGPGTRLTVT.

This clonotype turned up a few times. V is TRBV27 and J is TRBJ2-7; 10 nucleotides align to TRBD2. Looked up from germline, CDR1 is MNHEY and CDR2 is SMNVEV (reference sequence). J was trimmed by 3 bases and V by 6 bases; bases with no gene match: 14. There are 17 residues in the CDR3. CDR3 amino acids: CASSERGGLLSLYEQYF. The CDR3 DNA reads TGTGCCAGCAGCGAGCGGGGGGGCCTCCTTTCTCTCTACGAGCAGTACTTC.

This clonotype was seen a few times. This sequence joins TRBV20-1 and TRBJ2-7; 13 bases are shared with TRBD2. Per the germline V gene, CDR1 is DFQATT and CDR2 is SNEGSKA (reference sequence). The V and J ends lost 0 bases and 4 bases, in that order; junction bases with no gene match: 12. The CDR3 has 18 amino acids. The DNA for the CDR3 is TGCAGTGCTAGAGAGAGAGGGACTAGCGGGGCTTTTATGTACGAGCAGTACTTC. Translation: CSARERGTSGAFMYEQYF.

This chain joins TRBV7-6 and TRBJ2-1; D is unresolved. The ends were cut back, 1 base at V and 0 bases at J, with 13 bases in the middle. The CDR3 has 17 residues. The V gene's germline CDR1 is SGHVS and CDR2 FNYEAQ. CDR3 loop: CASSLGYGGSSYNEQFF. CDR3 DNA: TGTGCCAGCAGCTTAGGTTATGGCGGAAGCTCCTACAATGAGCAGTTCTTC.